This T cell receptor beta chain derives from a study of a mutant IDH1 vaccine in newly diagnosed glioma. In the study overall: Averaging approximately 42 years of age, treated patients were around 60% male and 37.5% female.

Profiling relied on immunoSEQ multiplex PCR, and the TCRdb table lists in-frame clones only, not all of them. This sample yields 50,000 to 70,000 clones, of which around four fifths are seen a single time; about 3.3% belongs to the top ten. Trimming removed 0 bases at V and 4 bases at J, with 7 bases between. Looked up from germline, CDR1 is SGHRS and CDR2 is YFSETQ. The CDR3 covers 13 residues. As concerns this clone: Antigen unknown. Other DNA sequences in this specimen translate into the identical CDR3.

Study-level results: Immune responses arising from the vaccine appeared in more than 90% of patients.

Time point: week 47, end of study. Every single dose of the vaccine, 300 ug of mutant IDH1 20-mer peptide, came with topical imiquimod. Patients underwent eight vaccinations, which took place in weeks 1, 3, 5, 7, 11, 15, 19 and 23. The TCR was taken from a woman in her forties or fifties with glioma. The chain joins TRBV5-1 to TRBJ1-1; unclear D gene. The sequencing here drew on PBMCs, taken from a glioma patient whose treatment included an IDH1 peptide vaccine. Here the CDR3 DNA reads TGCGCCAGCAGCTTGGAAGGGAGCACTGAAGCTTTCTTT. Protein sequence: CASSLEGSTEAFF.